Listed below are T cell receptor beta chains from one sample, sequenced in a study of blood T cells in healthy people across ages. From the 5' RACE reads, TCRdb called clonotypes with MiXCR, one entry per CDR3 protein. The sample records roughly 1.9 million distinct CDR3 sequences, approximately 39% being singletons. Sample: blood. The receptors come from a human donor in good health. Each CDR3 is given with its conserved first and last residue. A D gene is named only where the DNA matches it firmly. Size is stated for part of the rows, as once, few or many counts, or as a class when the clone is expanded.

v_call	j_call	d_call	clone_size	cdr3_nt	cdr3_aa
TRBV20-1	TRBJ2-5	.	few	TGCAGTGCTAGAGTCCCTTCTATTCTAGGGCTCCCTCAAGAGACCCAGTACTTC	CSARVPSILGLPQETQYF
TRBV5-6	TRBJ2-1	.	.	TGTGCCAGCAGCGAGGGACAAGGGGCGCAGTTCTTC	CASSEGQGAQFF
TRBV6-6	TRBJ2-7	.	.	TGTGCCAGCAGTTACCACGGGACCTACGAGCAGTACTTC	CASSYHGTYEQYF
TRBV29-1	TRBJ1-1	.	.	TGCAGCGTTGTGTCAGGGGTAAAGACTGAAGCTTTCTTT	CSVVSGVKTEAFF
TRBV6-1	TRBJ2-1	.	few	TGTGCCAGCAGTACAATCCCCCTTCTAGGGGGGTCCTACAATGAGCAGTTCTTC	CASSTIPLLGGSYNEQFF
TRBV12-3/TRBV12-4	TRBJ1-2	.	few	TGTGCCAGCAGTTTCGGTCTGGCGAAAGGCAACTATGGCTACACCTTC	CASSFGLAKGNYGYTF
TRBV5-1	TRBJ2-7	TRBD1	.	TGCGCCAGCAGCTCCTTGATCGGACAGGGCGAGGCCCAGTACTTC	CASSSLIGQGEAQYF
TRBV6-1	TRBJ1-3	TRBD1	.	TGTGCCAGCAGGTCCTGGGACAGGGGGCCCGGGAATTCTGGAAACACCATATATTTT	CASRSWDRGPGNSGNTIYF
TRBV12-3/TRBV12-4	TRBJ1-2	.	.	TGTGCCAGCATACCGGGACCATACGTCGGCTACACCTTC	CASIPGPYVGYTF
TRBV5-1	TRBJ2-7	.	.	TGCGCCAGCAGCCCAGATCTAGGAGACGAGCAGTACTTC	CASSPDLGDEQYF
TRBV12-3/TRBV12-4	TRBJ2-1	.	many	TGTGCCAGCAGCTTAGCACACAATGAGCAGTTCTTC	CASSLAHNEQFF
TRBV7-3	TRBJ2-3	.	.	TGTGCCAGCAGCTTAGGCGGCAGAGGGAGCGGCACAGATACGCAGTATTTT	CASSLGGRGSGTDTQYF
TRBV11-2	TRBJ2-7	TRBD2	few	TGTGCCAGCAGCTTTTGGACTAGCGGGACTGGGGAGCAGTACTTC	CASSFWTSGTGEQYF
TRBV29-1	TRBJ2-1	.	.	TGCAGCGTTGACTACCCACCGGGAGTATCCTACAATGAGCAGTTCTTC	CSVDYPPGVSYNEQFF
TRBV5-1	TRBJ1-2	TRBD1	.	TGCGCCAGCAGCGAAGGGACAGGAACCCCTGGCTACACCTTC	CASSEGTGTPGYTF
TRBV12-3/TRBV12-4	TRBJ2-5	.	.	TGTGCCAGCAGTCCTAGGGGAGGACGGGGATATGGGGAGCAGTACTTC	CASSPRGGRGYGEQYF
TRBV20-1	TRBJ2-1	TRBD2	.	TGCAGTGCTAGAGATCATTTACGAGCGGGGGGATCCTACAATGAGCAGTTCTTC	CSARDHLRAGGSYNEQFF
TRBV4-2	TRBJ2-5	.	.	TGTGCCAGCAGCCAAGACAACAGACAAGAGACCCAGTACTTC	CASSQDNRQETQYF
TRBV7-9	TRBJ2-1	TRBD2	.	TGTGCCAGCGACCAGTTAGCGGGGGGTGAGCAGTTCTTC	CASDQLAGGEQFF
TRBV2	TRBJ1-6	.	.	TGTGCCAGCACAGCGATACGGGCGGATTCACCCCTCCACTTT	CASTAIRADSPLHF
TRBV12-5	TRBJ2-4	TRBD1	.	TGTGCTAGTGGTGCCCGGACAGGGGAGGCTCTGGCCAAAAACATTCAGTACTTC	CASGARTGEALAKNIQYF
TRBV4-3	TRBJ2-5	.	.	TGCGCCAGCAGCCAAGAGGGGGAAGGGAAGGGTGAGACCCAGTACTTC	CASSQEGEGKGETQYF
TRBV4-1	TRBJ2-3	TRBD2	.	TGCGCCAGCAGCCAAGATACGGGGGGACTCACAGATACGCAGTATTTT	CASSQDTGGLTDTQYF
TRBV9	TRBJ1-2	.	.	TGTACCAGCAGCGTATGGGAGGGACGGCGATTTGGCTACACCTTC	CTSSVWEGRRFGYTF
TRBV7-8	TRBJ1-1	.	once	TGTGCCAGCAGCCAAGGACGGTTCACTGAAGCTTTCTTT	CASSQGRFTEAFF
TRBV4-2	TRBJ2-3	.	.	TGTGCCAGCAGCCAAGTCGCGGACGTACCGGGGGTTACGCAGTATTTT	CASSQVADVPGVTQYF
TRBV4-3	TRBJ1-1	.	.	TGCGCCAGCAGCCGGACCCAGGAAACTGAAGCTTTCTTT	CASSRTQETEAFF